This T cell receptor (beta chain) came from a study of blood T cells in healthy people across ages. The study, taken as a whole, reports: Samples with more naive T cells showed higher observed beta diversity.

J gave up 3 bases and V 7 bases, and 14 bases lay outside the gene matches. Germline CDR1 is MNHEY and CDR2 is SVGEGT. There are 17 residues in the CDR3. A sample-barcoded 5' primer and a J-beta primer mix were used in a second PCR of roughly 6 to 11 cycles. TCRdb used MiXCR to reprocess the 5' RACE reads, holding one entry per CDR3 protein. The table lists 1,100,000 or so distinct CDR3 sequences, under 45% of them singletons, with approximately 19% in the top ten. Only one count was recorded for this clonotype. Its antigen is undetermined. The specimen was blood. This TCR was sampled from a woman between 55 and 75 years old in good health. The chain links TRBV6-2 or TRBV6-3 to TRBJ2-1; the match to TRBD2 covers 8 bases. The DNA of the CDR3 is TGTGCCAGCACCGGTCTCGGGAGGGCCCTCGGCTACAATGAGCAGTTCTTC. It is translated as CASTGLGRALGYNEQFF.